The clone carrying this TCR beta chain has a single count. Its matching antigen is unknown. Trimming stripped 10 bases from V and 7 bases from J, with 19 bases between. There are 13 residues in the CDR3. Looked up from germline, CDR1 is MNHNS and CDR2 is SASEGT. The sample originates from a study of cytomegalovirus exposure and HLA in healthy donors. General study findings and limits: Common viral pathogens seemed to be connected with several of the most significant clusters, according to a later analysis. In a later analysis, at a false discovery rate of 0.05, 16,951 TCR beta sequences matched HLA alleles.

The PCR employed 60 Vbeta primers together with 13 Jbeta primers. This table comes from immunoSEQ multiplex PCR, and its TCRdb copy is limited to in-frame clones, with some not included. Of under 150,000 clones in the sample, roughly 74% are singletons; the top ten hold roughly 6.2%. The source of this sequence is a woman in her thirties or forties in good health and CMV-seropositive. Input material: PBMCs. This rearrangement joins TRBV6-1 to TRBJ2-5; possible D gene TRBD1, 6 bases. Here the CDR3 DNA reads TGTGCCACCGGCTACAGACAGGACGGGACCCAGTACTTC. This gives the protein CATGYRQDGTQYF.